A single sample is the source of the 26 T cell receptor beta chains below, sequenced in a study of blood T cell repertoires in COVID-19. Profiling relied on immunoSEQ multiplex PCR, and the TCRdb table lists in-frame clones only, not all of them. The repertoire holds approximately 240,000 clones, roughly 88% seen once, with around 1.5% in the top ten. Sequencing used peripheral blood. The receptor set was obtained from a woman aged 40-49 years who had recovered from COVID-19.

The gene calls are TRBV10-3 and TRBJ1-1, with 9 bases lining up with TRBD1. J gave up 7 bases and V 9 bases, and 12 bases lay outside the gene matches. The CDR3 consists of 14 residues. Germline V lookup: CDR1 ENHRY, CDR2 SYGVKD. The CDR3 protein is CAMRETGQGVEAFF. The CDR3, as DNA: TGTGCCATGAGAGAAACGGGACAGGGAGTTGAAGCTTTCTTT.

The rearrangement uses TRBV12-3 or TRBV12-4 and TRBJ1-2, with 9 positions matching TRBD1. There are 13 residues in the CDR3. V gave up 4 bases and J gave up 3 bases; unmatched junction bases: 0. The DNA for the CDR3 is TGTGCCAGCAGTTGGACAGGGGACTATGGCTACACCTTC. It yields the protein CASSWTGDYGYTF.

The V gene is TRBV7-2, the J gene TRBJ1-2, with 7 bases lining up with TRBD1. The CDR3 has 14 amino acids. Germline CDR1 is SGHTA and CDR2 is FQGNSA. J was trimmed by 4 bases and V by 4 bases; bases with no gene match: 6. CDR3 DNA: TGTGCCAGCAGCTCGACAGGGCTTATCTATGGCTACACCTTC. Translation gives CASSSTGLIYGYTF.

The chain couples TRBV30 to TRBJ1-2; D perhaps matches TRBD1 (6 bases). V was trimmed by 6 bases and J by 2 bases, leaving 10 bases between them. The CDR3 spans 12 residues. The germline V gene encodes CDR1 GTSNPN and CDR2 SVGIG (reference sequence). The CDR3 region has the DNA TGTGCCTGTCCAGGGGACAACTATGGCTACACCTTC. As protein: CACPGDNYGYTF.

The CDR3 nucleotides are TGTGCCACCAGCAGAGATCGAGGCAGCACTAACTATGGCTACACCTTC. Protein: CATSRDRGSTNYGYTF. The chain combines TRBV15 with TRBJ1-2; D gene ambiguous. This CDR3 is built from 16 residues. V lost 0 bases and J 0 bases, leaving 11 bases between the germline ends. Germline V CDR1 and CDR2: LNHNV, YYDKDF (reference sequence).

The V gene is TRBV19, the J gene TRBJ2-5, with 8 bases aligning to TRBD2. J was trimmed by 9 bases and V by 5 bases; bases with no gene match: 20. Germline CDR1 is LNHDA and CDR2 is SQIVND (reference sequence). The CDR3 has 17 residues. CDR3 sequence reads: CASSPNTLTSASGAQYF. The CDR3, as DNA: TGTGCCAGTAGTCCGAACACTCTGACTAGCGCCTCCGGGGCCCAGTACTTC.

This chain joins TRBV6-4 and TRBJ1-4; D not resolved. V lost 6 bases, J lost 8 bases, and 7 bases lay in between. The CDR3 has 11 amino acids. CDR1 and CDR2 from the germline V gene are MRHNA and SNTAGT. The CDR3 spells CASRGREKLFF. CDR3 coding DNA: TGTGCCAGCAGGGGGAGGGAAAAACTGTTTTTT.

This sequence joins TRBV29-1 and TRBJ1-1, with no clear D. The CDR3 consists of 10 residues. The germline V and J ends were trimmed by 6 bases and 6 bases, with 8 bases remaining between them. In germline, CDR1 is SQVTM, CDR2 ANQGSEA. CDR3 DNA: TGCAGCGTGATGACACCTGAAGCTTTCTTT. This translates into CSVMTPEAFF.

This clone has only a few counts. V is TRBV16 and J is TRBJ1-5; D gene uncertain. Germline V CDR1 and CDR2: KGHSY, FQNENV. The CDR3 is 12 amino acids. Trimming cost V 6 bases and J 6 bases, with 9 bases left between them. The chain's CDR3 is CASSPAGQPQHF. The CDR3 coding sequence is TGTGCCAGCAGTCCCGCGGGTCAGCCCCAGCATTTT.

Here the CDR3 reads CASNKDRRETQYF. Written as DNA, the CDR3 is TGTGCCAGCAATAAAGACAGGCGAGAGACCCAGTACTTC. This sequence joins TRBV2 and TRBJ2-5; TRBD1 might be the D (6 bases). Germline loops: CDR1 SNHLY, CDR2 FYNNEI. This CDR3 has 13 residues. V lost 7 bases and J 4 bases, leaving 13 bases between the germline ends.

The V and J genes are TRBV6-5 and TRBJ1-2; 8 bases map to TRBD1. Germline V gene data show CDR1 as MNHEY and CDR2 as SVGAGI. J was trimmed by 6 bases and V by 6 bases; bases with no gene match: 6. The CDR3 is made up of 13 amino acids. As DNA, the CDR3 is TGTGCCAGCAGACGGACAGGGACAGATGGCTACACCTTC. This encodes CASRRTGTDGYTF.

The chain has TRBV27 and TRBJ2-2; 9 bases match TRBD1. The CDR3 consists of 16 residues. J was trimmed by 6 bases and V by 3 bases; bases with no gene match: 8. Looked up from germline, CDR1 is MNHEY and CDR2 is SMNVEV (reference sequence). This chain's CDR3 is CASSLYTGGSAGELFF. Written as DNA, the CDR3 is TGTGCCAGCAGTTTGTACACAGGGGGCTCGGCCGGGGAGCTGTTTTTT.

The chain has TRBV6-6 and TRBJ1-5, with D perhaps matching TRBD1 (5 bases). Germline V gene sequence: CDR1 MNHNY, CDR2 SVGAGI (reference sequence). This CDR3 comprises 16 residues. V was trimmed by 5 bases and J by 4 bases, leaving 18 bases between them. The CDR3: CASSRGGTRGNQPQHF. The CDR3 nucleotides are TGTGCCAGCAGTCGGGGGGGTACCCGGGGTAATCAGCCCCAGCATTTT.

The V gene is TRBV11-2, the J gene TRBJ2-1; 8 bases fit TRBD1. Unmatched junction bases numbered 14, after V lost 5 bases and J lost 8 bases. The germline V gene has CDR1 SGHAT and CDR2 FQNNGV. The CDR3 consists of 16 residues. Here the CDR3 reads CASSLTRQGALDEQFF. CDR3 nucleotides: TGTGCCAGCAGCCTGACTCGGCAGGGGGCGCTTGATGAGCAGTTCTTC.

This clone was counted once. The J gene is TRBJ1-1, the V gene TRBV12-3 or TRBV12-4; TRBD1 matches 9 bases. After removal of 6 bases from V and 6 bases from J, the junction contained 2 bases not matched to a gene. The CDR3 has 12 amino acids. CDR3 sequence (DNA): TGTGCCAGCAGGTGGACAGGGGCTGAAGCTTTCTTT. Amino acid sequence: CASRWTGAEAFF.

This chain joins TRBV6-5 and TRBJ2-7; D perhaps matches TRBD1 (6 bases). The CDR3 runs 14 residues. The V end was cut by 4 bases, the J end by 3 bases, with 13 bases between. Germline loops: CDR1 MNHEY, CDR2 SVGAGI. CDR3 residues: CASSSTDRIYEQYF. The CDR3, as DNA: TGTGCCAGCAGTTCGACCGACAGGATCTACGAGCAGTACTTC.

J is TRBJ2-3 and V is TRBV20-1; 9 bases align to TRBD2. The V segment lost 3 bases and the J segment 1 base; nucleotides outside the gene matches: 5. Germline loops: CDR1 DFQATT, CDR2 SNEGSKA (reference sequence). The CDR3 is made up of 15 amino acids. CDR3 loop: CSASRVAGGTDTQYF. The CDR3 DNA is TGCAGTGCTAGTAGGGTAGCGGGGGGCACAGATACGCAGTATTTT.

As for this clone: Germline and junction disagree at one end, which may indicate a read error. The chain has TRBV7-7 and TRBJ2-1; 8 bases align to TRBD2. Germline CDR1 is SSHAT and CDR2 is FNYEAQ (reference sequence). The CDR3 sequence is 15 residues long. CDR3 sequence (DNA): TGTGCTAGCAGCCCCTTTCGGGGGGGCTACAATGAGCAGTTCTTC. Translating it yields CASSPFRGGYNEQFF.

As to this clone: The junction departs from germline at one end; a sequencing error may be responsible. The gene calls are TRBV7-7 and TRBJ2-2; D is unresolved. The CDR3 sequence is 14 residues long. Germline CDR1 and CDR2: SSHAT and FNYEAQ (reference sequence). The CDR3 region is CASSSRLDTGELFF. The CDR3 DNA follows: TGTGCTAGCAGCTCCCGACTCGATACCGGGGAGCTGTTTTTT.

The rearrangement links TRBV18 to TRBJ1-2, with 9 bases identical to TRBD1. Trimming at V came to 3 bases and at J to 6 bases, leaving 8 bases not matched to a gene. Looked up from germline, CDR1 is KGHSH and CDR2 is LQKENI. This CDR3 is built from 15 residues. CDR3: CASSPSQGASNGYTF. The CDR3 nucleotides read TGTGCCAGCTCACCGTCACAGGGGGCTAGTAATGGCTACACCTTC.

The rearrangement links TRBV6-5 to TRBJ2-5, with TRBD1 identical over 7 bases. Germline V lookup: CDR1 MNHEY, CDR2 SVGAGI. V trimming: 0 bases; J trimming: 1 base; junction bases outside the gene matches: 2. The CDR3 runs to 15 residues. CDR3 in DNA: TGTGCCAGCAGTTACTCGTGGACAGGCCAAGAGACCCAGTACTTC. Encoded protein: CASSYSWTGQETQYF.

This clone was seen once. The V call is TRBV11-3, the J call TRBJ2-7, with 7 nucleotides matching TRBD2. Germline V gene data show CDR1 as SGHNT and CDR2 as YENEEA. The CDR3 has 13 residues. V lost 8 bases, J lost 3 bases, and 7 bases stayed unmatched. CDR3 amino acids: CASGSGRDYEQYF. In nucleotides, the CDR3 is TGTGCCAGCGGGTCGGGGAGGGACTACGAGCAGTACTTC.

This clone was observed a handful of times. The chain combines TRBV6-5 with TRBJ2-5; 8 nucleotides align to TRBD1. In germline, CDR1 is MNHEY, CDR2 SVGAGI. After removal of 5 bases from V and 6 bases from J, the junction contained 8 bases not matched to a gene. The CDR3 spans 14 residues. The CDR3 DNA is TGTGCCAGCAGTCGAACCACAGGGGGAAAGACCCAGTACTTC. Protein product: CASSRTTGGKTQYF.

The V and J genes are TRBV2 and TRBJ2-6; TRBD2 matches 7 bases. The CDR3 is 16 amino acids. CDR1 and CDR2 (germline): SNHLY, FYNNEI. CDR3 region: CAAGKRLSSGANVLTF. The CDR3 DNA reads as TGTGCAGCGGGGAAACGGTTAAGCTCTGGGGCCAACGTCCTGACTTTC.

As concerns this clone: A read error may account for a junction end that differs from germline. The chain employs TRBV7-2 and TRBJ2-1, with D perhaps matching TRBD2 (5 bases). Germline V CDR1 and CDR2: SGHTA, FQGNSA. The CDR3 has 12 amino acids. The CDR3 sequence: CASSLVGLERVF. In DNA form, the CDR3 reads TGTGCCAGCAGCTTAGTAGGGCTAGAGAGGGTCTTC. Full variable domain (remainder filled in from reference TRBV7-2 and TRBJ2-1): GAGVSQSPSNKVTEKGKDVELRCDPISGHTALYWYRQSLGQGLEFLIYFQGNSAPDKSGLPSDRFSAERTGGSVSTLTIQRTQQEDSAVYLCASSLVGLERVFGPGTRLTVL.

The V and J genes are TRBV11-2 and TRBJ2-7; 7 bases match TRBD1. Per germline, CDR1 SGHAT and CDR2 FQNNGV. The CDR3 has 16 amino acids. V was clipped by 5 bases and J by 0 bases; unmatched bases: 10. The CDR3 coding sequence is TGTGCCAGCAGCCCTTCCGTCGGGACAGACTCCTACGAGCAGTACTTC. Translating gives CASSPSVGTDSYEQYF.